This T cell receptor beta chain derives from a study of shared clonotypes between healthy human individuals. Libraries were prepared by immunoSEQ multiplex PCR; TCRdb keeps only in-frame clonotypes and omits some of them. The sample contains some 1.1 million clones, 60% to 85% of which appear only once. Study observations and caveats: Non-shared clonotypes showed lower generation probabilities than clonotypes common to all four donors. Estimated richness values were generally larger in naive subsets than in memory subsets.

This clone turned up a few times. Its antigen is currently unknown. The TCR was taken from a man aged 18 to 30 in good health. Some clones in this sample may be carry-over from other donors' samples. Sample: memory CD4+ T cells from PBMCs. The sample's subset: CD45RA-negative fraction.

The CDR3 bases are TGCGCCAGCAGGGGATACGCTGAAGCTTTCTTT. The encoded protein is CASRGYAEAFF. The V gene is TRBV5-1, the J gene TRBJ1-1; D is uncertain. Germline values: CDR1 SGHRS, CDR2 YFSETQ. The CDR3 sequence is 11 residues long. V was shortened by 5 bases and J by 6 bases, with 8 bases between the two germline ends.